Listed below are T cell receptor beta chains from one sample, sequenced in a study of beta chain features in type 1 diabetes. TCRdb's table, derived via immunoSEQ multiplex PCR, lists solely in-frame clones and lacks some. The table shows about 710,000 clones, with about 14% occurring only once. Sample: naive CD4+ T cells from blood. Receptors were obtained from a man aged 18 to 30 with type 1 diabetes. Both conserved end residues are part of each CDR3. The D gene is left open where the match is weak. Some rows mark clone size as missing; the rest say once, few, many or name a class of expanded clone.

clone_size	v_call	j_call	d_call	cdr3_aa	cdr3_nt
.	TRBV7-9	TRBJ1-1	.	CASSPSLGGDTEAFF	TGTGCCAGCAGTCCCTCCCTGGGAGGCGACACTGAAGCTTTCTTT
few	TRBV7-2	TRBJ2-1	TRBD2	CASSLLAGGLNEQFF	TGTGCCAGCAGCTTACTAGCGGGAGGGCTCAATGAGCAGTTCTTC
few	TRBV6-5	TRBJ2-3	.	CASSYVDTQYF	TGTGCCAGCAGTTACGTTGATACGCAGTATTTT
.	TRBV7-8	TRBJ2-3	.	CASSQTWTSTDTQYF	TGTGCCAGCAGCCAAACTTGGACTAGCACAGATACGCAGTATTTT
.	TRBV5-4	TRBJ2-2	.	CASSPGHKNTGELFF	TGTGCCAGCAGCCCGGGACATAAGAACACCGGGGAGCTGTTTTTT
few	TRBV14	TRBJ2-7	.	CASSHLKSGHRTYEQYF	TGTGCCAGCAGCCACCTTAAGTCGGGACACCGTACCTACGAGCAGTACTTC
.	TRBV4-1	TRBJ1-5	TRBD1	CASSQDAGQQGWNQPQHF	TGCGCCAGCAGCCAAGATGCAGGCCAACAGGGGTGGAATCAGCCCCAGCATTTT
few	TRBV30	TRBJ1-2	.	CAWSVSGNYGYTF	TGTGCCTGGAGTGTATCAGGGAACTATGGCTACACCTTC
.	TRBV5-1	TRBJ2-1	.	CASSVTLGYEQFF	TGCGCCAGCAGCGTAACATTGGGGTATGAGCAGTTCTTC
once	TRBV28	TRBJ2-7	TRBD2	CASRLAGAPYEQYF	TGTGCCAGCAGACTAGCGGGAGCTCCCTACGAGCAGTACTTC
.	TRBV30	TRBJ2-5	TRBD1	CAWSWDSAETQYF	TGTGCCTGGAGTTGGGACAGCGCAGAGACCCAGTACTTC
.	TRBV25-1	TRBJ2-5	TRBD2	CASSELAGGYQETQYF	TGTGCCAGCAGTGAATTGGCGGGGGGATACCAAGAGACCCAGTACTTC
few	TRBV5-4	TRBJ2-1	.	CASSLIGGSYNEQFF	TGTGCCAGCAGCTTGATAGGGGGATCCTACAATGAGCAGTTCTTC
few	TRBV7-6	TRBJ1-6	.	CASSSDRMNSPLHF	TGTGCCAGCAGCTCCGACAGGATGAATTCACCCCTCCACTTT
.	TRBV6-5	TRBJ1-4	TRBD1	CAALDREDEKLFF	TGTGCCGCGCTGGACAGGGAAGATGAAAAACTGTTTTTT
.	TRBV4-2	TRBJ1-6	.	CASSLRNSPLHF	TGTGCCAGCAGTCTACGGAATTCACCCCTCCACTTT
.	TRBV15	TRBJ1-3	.	CATSRVQTSGNTIYF	TGTGCCACCAGCAGAGTCCAGACCTCTGGAAACACCATATATTTT
.	TRBV11-2	TRBJ2-7	.	CASSTRDQYF	TGTGCCAGCAGCACTCGGGACCAGTACTTC
few	TRBV7-9	TRBJ1-4	.	CASSLGGRQLFF	TGTGCCAGCAGCTTAGGAGGTCGGCAACTGTTTTTT
.	TRBV27	TRBJ2-1	TRBD2	CASSVISGRAQGYNEQFF	TGTGCCAGCAGTGTAATTAGCGGGAGGGCCCAGGGATACAATGAGCAGTTCTTC
few	TRBV7-9	TRBJ2-4	.	CASSLVRSPGNIQYF	TGTGCCAGCAGCTTAGTCCGTAGTCCCGGGAACATTCAGTACTTC
few	TRBV6-6	TRBJ1-1	.	CASSYEIGAFF	TGTGCCAGCAGTTACGAGATTGGAGCTTTCTTT
few	TRBV29-1	TRBJ2-7	.	CSVVGQGNEQYF	TGCAGCGTTGTAGGGCAGGGTAACGAGCAGTACTTC
.	TRBV6-5	TRBJ2-2	.	CASSPVWGNAGELFF	TGTGCCAGCAGTCCCGTCTGGGGTAACGCCGGGGAGCTGTTTTTT
.	TRBV30	TRBJ1-1	.	CAWSVLWTENTEAFF	TGTGCCTGGAGTGTCTTATGGACAGAGAACACTGAAGCTTTCTTT
few	TRBV7-2	TRBJ2-5	TRBD1	CASSSLTGYQETQYF	TGTGCCAGCAGCTCCTTGACAGGGTACCAAGAGACCCAGTACTTC
.	TRBV7-2	TRBJ2-5	TRBD2	CASSRTSGAQETQYF	TGTGCCAGCAGCCGGACTAGCGGGGCACAAGAGACCCAGTACTTC
.	TRBV30	TRBJ1-6	.	CAWSVQGPVYNSPLHF	TGTGCCTGGAGTGTACAAGGACCCGTCTATAATTCACCCCTCCACTTT
few	TRBV30	TRBJ1-4	.	CAWSGRINEKLFF	TGTGCCTGGAGTGGACGGATTAATGAAAAACTGTTTTTT
few	TRBV29-1	TRBJ2-7	.	CSVSNQVEQYF	TGCAGCGTTTCCAACCAGGTTGAGCAGTACTTC
few	TRBV7-2	TRBJ2-1	.	CASSSPHNHEQFF	TGTGCCAGCAGCTCCCCTCATAACCATGAGCAGTTCTTC
few	TRBV28	TRBJ2-4	.	CASRNGDLAKNIQYF	TGTGCCAGCAGGAATGGAGATTTAGCCAAAAACATTCAGTACTTC
few	TRBV18	TRBJ2-7	TRBD1	CASSPFRDSSYEQYF	TGTGCCAGCTCACCGTTTCGGGACAGCTCCTACGAGCAGTACTTC
few	TRBV9	TRBJ1-4	.	CASSAGRANEKLFF	TGTGCCAGCAGCGCGGGACGGGCAAATGAAAAACTGTTTTTT
.	TRBV28	TRBJ1-2	TRBD1	CASSLAGTGGLGGYTF	TGTGCCAGCAGTTTAGCCGGGACAGGGGGCCTGGGTGGCTACACCTTC
few	TRBV2	TRBJ2-5	TRBD2	CASFTSEYQETQYF	TGTGCCAGCTTCACTAGCGAGTACCAAGAGACCCAGTACTTC
.	TRBV7-2	TRBJ1-1	.	CASSLQGNTEAFF	TGTGCCAGCAGCTTACAGGGCAACACTGAAGCTTTCTTT
few	TRBV30	TRBJ1-5	.	CAWSVGGNQPQHF	TGTGCCTGGAGCGTCGGGGGGAATCAGCCCCAGCATTTT
few	TRBV5-1	TRBJ2-1	.	CASSLAVRSSYNEQFF	TGCGCCAGCAGCTTGGCAGTCCGGAGCTCCTACAATGAGCAGTTCTTC
few	TRBV30	TRBJ2-6	.	CAWRNSGANVLTF	TGTGCCTGGAGGAACTCTGGGGCCAACGTCCTGACTTTC
few	TRBV5-6	TRBJ2-3	.	CASSLSGSTDTQYF	TGTGCCAGCAGCTTAAGCGGGTCCACAGATACGCAGTATTTT